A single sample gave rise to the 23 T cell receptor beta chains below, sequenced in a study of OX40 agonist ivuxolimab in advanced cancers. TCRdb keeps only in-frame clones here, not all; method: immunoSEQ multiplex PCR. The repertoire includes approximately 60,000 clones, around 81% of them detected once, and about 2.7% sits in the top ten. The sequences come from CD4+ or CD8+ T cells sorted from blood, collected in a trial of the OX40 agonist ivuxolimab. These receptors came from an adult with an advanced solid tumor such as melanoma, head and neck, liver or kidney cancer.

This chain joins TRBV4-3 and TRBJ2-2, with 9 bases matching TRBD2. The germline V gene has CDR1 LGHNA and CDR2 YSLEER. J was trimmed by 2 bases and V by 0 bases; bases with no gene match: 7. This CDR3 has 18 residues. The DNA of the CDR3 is TGCGCCAGCAGCCAAGAGGTTATACTAGCGGGTAACACCGGGGAGCTGTTTTTT. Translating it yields CASSQEVILAGNTGELFF.

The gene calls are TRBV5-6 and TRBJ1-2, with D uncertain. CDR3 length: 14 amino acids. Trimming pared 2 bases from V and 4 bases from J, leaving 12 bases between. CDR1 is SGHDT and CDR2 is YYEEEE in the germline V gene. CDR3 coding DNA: TGTGCCAGCAGCTTCCAGTACACACCCTATGGCTACACCTTC. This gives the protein CASSFQYTPYGYTF.

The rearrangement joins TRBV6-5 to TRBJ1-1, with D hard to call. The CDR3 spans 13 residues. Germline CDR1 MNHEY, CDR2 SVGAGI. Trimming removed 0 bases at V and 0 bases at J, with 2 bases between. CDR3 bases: TGTGCCAGCAGTTACTCGATGAACACTGAAGCTTTCTTT. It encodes CASSYSMNTEAFF.

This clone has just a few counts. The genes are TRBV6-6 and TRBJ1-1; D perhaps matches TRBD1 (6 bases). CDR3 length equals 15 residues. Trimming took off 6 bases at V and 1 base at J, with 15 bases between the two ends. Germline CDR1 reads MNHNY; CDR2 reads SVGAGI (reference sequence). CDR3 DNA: TGTGCCAGCAGCCCAGTGGGGGCTCGGAACACTGAAGCTTTCTTT. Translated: CASSPVGARNTEAFF.

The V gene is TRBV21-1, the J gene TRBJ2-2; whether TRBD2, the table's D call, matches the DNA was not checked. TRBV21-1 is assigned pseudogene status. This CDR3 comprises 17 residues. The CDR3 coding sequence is TGTGCCAGAATCAAATGGACTAGCGAAACAAACACCGGGGAGCTGTTTTTT. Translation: CARIKWTSETNTGELFF.

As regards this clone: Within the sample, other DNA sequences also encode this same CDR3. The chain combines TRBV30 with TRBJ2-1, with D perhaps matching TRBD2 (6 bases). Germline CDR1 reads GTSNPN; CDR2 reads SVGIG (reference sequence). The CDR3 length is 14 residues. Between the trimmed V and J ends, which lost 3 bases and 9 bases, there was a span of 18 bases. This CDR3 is CAWRRGGGAGEQFF. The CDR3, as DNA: TGTGCCTGGAGAAGAGGTGGAGGGGCGGGTGAGCAGTTCTTC.

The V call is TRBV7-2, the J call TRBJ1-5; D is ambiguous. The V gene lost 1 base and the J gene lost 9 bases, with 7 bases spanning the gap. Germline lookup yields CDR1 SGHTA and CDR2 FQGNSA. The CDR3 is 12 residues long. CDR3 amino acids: CASSLGRPPQHF. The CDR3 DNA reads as TGTGCCAGCAGCTTAGGTCGTCCGCCCCAGCATTTT.

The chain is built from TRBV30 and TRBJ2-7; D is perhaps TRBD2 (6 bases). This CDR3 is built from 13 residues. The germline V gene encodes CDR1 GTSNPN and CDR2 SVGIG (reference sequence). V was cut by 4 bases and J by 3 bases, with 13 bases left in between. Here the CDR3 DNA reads TGTGCCTGGAACAGCGGAGGGCACTACGAGCAGTACTTC. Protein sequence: CAWNSGGHYEQYF. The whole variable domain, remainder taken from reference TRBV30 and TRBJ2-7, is SQTIHQWPATLVQPVGSPLSLECTVEGTSNPNLYWYRQAAGRGLQLLFYSVGIGQISSEVPQNLSASRPQDRQFILSSKKLLLSDSGFYLCAWNSGGHYEQYFGPGTRLTVT.

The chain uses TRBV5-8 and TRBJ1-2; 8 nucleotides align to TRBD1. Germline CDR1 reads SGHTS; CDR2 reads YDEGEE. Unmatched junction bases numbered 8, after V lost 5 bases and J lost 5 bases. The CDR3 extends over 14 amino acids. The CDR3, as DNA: TGTGCCAGCAGTCGGACAGGGCCCGGGTATGGCTACACCTTC. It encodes CASSRTGPGYGYTF.

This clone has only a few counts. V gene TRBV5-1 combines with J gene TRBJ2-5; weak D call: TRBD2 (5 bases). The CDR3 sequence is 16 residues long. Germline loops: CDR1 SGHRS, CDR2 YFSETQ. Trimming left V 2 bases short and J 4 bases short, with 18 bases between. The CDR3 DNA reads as TGCGCCAGCAGCTTTATTGCAGGCCGGGGTGGAGAGACCCAGTACTTC. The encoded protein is CASSFIAGRGGETQYF.

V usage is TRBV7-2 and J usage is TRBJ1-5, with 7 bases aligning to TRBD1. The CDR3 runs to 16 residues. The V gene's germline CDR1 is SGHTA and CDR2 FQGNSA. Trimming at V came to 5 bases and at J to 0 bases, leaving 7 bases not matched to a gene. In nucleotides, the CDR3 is TGTGCCAGCAGCCCGGGGGACAGTCATAGCAATCAGCCCCAGCATTTT. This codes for CASSPGDSHSNQPQHF.

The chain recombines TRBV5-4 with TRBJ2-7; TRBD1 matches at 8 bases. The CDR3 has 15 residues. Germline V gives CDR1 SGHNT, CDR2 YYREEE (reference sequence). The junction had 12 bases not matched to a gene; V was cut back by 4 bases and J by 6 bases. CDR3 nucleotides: TGTGCCAGCAGCCGAGGAGGACAGGGAAGAGGCGAGCAGTACTTC. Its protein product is CASSRGGQGRGEQYF.

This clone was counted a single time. This CDR3 is CASSFSSGGRSTDTQYF. The CDR3 DNA is TGTGCCAGCAGTTTTTCTAGCGGGGGGAGAAGCACAGATACGCAGTATTTT. J is TRBJ2-3 and V is TRBV27; TRBD2 aligns across 11 bases. Germline V gene lookup returns CDR1 MNHEY and CDR2 SMNVEV (reference sequence). The V gene end was trimmed by 3 bases and the J gene end by 0 bases; junction bases not matched to a gene: 5. This CDR3 is built from 17 residues.

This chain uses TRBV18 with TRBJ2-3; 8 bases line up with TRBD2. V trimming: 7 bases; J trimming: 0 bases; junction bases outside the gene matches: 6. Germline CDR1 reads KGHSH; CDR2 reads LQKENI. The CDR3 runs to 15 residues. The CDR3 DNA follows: TGTGCCAGCTTAGGACTAGCCTCTAGCACAGATACGCAGTATTTT. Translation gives CASLGLASSTDTQYF.

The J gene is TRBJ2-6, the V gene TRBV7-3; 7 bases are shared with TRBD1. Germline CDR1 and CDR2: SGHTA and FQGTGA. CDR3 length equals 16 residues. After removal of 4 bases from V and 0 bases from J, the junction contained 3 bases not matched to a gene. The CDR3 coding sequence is TGTGCCAGCAGCTCGGACAGGAACTCTGGGGCCAACGTCCTGACTTTC. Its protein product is CASSSDRNSGANVLTF.

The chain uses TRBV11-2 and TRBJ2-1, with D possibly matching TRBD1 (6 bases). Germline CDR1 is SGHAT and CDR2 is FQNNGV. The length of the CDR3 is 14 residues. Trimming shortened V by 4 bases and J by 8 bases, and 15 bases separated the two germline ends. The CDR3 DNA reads TGTGCCAGCAGCTCCTACAGGGCGAGGTATGAGCAGTTCTTC. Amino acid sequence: CASSSYRARYEQFF.

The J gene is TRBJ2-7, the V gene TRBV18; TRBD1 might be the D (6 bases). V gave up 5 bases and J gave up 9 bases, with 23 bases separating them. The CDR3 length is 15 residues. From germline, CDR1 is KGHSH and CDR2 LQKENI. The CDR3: CASSGNRARDLGQYF. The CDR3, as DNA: TGTGCCAGCTCAGGGAACAGGGCCAGAGACTTAGGGCAGTACTTC.

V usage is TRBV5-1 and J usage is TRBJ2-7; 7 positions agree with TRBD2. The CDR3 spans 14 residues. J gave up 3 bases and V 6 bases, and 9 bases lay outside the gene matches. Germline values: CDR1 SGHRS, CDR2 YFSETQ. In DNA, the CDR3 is TGCGCCAGCACCCCCCTCGCGGGAGACTACGAGCAGTACTTC. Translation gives CASTPLAGDYEQYF. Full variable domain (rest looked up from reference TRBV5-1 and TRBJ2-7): KAGVTQTPRYLIKTRGQQVTLSCSPISGHRSVSWYQQTPGQGLQFLFEYFSETQRNKGNFPGRFSGRQFSNSRSEMNVSTLELGDSALYLCASTPLAGDYEQYFGPGTRLTVT.

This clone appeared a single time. CDR3 region: CANRGRGTSGVTDTQYF. CDR3 coding DNA: TGTGCCAACCGGGGGAGAGGGACTAGCGGGGTCACAGATACGCAGTATTTT. V and J are TRBV2 and TRBJ2-3; 13 nucleotides align to TRBD2. The germline V gene has CDR1 SNHLY and CDR2 FYNNEI. The CDR3 is 17 residues long. J was trimmed by 2 bases and V by 10 bases; bases with no gene match: 12.

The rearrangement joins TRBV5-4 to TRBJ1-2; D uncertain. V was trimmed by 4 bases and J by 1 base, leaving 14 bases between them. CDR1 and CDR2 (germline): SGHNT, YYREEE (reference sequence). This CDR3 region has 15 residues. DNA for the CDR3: TGTGCCAGCAGCCCGGCAATTGGTCGTAACTATGGCTACACCTTC. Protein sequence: CASSPAIGRNYGYTF.

In nucleotides, the CDR3 is TGTGCCAGAAGCTCAAAGCCTTCGACAGTGACCTATGGCTACACCTTC. Amino acid sequence: CARSSKPSTVTYGYTF. V usage is TRBV5-3 and J usage is TRBJ1-2; D possibly corresponds to TRBD1 (5 bases). TRBV5-3 has ORF status, its function being uncertain. V was clipped by 3 bases and J by 4 bases, with 19 bases between them. The CDR3 is 16 residues long.

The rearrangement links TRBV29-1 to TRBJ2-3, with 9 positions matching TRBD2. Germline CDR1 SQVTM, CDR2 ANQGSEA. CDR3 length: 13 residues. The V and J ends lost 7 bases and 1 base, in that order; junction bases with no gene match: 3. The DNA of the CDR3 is TGCAGCGCCGCTAGCGGGGGCACAGATACGCAGTATTTT. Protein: CSAASGGTDTQYF.

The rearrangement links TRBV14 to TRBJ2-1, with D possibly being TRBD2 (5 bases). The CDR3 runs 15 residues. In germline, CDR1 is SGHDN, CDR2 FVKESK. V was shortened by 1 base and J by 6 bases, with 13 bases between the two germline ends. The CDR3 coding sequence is TGTGCCAGCAGCCAAGGTTGGGAACTAGGCAATGAGCAGTTCTTC. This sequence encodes CASSQGWELGNEQFF.